This TCR beta chain was identified in a study of breast tumors, draining lymph nodes, adjacent tissues. General study findings and limits: Tumor repertoires ranked between lymph nodes and nontumor tissue in diversity, with V and J gene preferences. Luminal-like breast cancer showed significantly greater tumor-nontumor repertoire similarity than basal-like breast cancer did.

TCRdb re-derived calls from the multiplex PCR reads in MiXCR, one entry per CDR3 protein. The table lists about 11,000 distinct CDR3 sequences, 36% of them singletons. Germline-derived CDR1 and CDR2 are LNHDA and SQIVND (reference sequence). Trimming took off 8 bases at V and 3 bases at J, with 11 bases between the two ends. The CDR3 extends over 13 amino acids. As regards this clonotype: Its antigen is still unknown.

The chain couples TRBV19 to TRBJ1-3; D is undetermined. The clonotype was recovered from a female donor with breast cancer. Some clones in this sample may be carry-over from other donors' samples. The material sequenced was breast tumor tissue. For the CDR3, the DNA is TGTGCCAGTGGCCCAAGCTTTGGAAACACCATATATTTT. Residues: CASGPSFGNTIYF.